One sample yielded the 11 T cell receptor beta chains listed below, sequenced in a study of blood T cell repertoires in COVID-19 (dated by TCRdb to between 2020 and 2021). The library came from the immunoSEQ multiplex PCR assay. TCRdb carries this immuneACCESS record with in-frame sequences only. Its versions omit some clonotypes, under half of them owing to an unresolved V gene in the studies checked, with the rest unexplained. The table for this sample lists fewer than 65,000 clones; around 89% of them were counted only once. Jointly, the top ten make up 15% to 20% of the sample. Material for sequencing was peripheral blood. These receptor sequences come from a woman in her sixties with COVID-19, enrolled during active disease.

The V and J genes are TRBV24-1 and TRBJ2-3; 9 bases line up with TRBD2. The CDR3 has 16 residues. Germline V CDR1 and CDR2: KGHDR, SFDVKD. Trimming took 3 bases from V and 5 from J; bases not matched to a gene: 8. The CDR3 loop is CATSDLLAGTKDTQYF. For the CDR3, the DNA is TGTGCCACCAGTGATCTCCTAGCGGGAACTAAAGATACGCAGTATTTT.

The chain employs TRBV19 and TRBJ2-7; the match to TRBD2 covers 14 bases. V dropped 5 bases and J dropped 5; count of bases not matched to a gene: 11. Germline V CDR1 and CDR2: LNHDA, SQIVND (reference sequence). The CDR3 has 17 amino acids. CDR3 bases: TGTGCCAGTAGTCCTAAGACTAGCGGGAGGGCCTTTGACGAGCAGTACTTC. Amino acid sequence: CASSPKTSGRAFDEQYF.

The genes are TRBV24-1 and TRBJ1-4; the D gene is possibly TRBD1 (5 bases). The CDR3 covers 15 residues. Germline CDR1 KGHDR, CDR2 SFDVKD. V gave up 5 bases and J gave up 4 bases, with 13 bases separating them. The CDR3: CATSGGRPGNEKLFF. For the CDR3, the DNA is TGTGCCACCAGTGGGGGGAGGCCTGGTAATGAAAAACTGTTTTTT.

This chain uses TRBV5-4 with TRBJ2-7; D might be TRBD2 (6 bases). This CDR3 spans 14 amino acids. Deletions cut 2 bases from V and 5 bases from J, with 14 bases between. Per the germline V gene, CDR1 is SGHNT and CDR2 is YYREEE (reference sequence). CDR3 region: CASSLPGRIDEQYF. The CDR3 bases are TGTGCCAGCAGCTTACCCGGGAGAATCGACGAGCAGTACTTC.

The chain joins TRBV2 to TRBJ2-5; TRBD2 aligns across 10 bases. The CDR3 is 14 amino acids. Germline CDR1 SNHLY, CDR2 FYNNEI. Trimming at V came to 8 bases and at J to 4 bases, leaving 7 bases not matched to a gene. The CDR3 DNA is TGTGCCAGCGGGCCACTAGCGGGACGAGAGACCCAGTACTTC. Encoded protein: CASGPLAGRETQYF.

This chain uses TRBV3-1 (or the pseudogene TRBV3-2) with TRBJ1-2; 7 bases map to TRBD1. Trimming cost V 4 bases and J 2 bases; bases outside gene matches: 4. The CDR3 sequence is 14 residues long. Germline V gives CDR1 LGHDT, CDR2 YNNKEL (reference sequence). The CDR3 here is CASSPTGRNYGYTF. The CDR3 DNA reads as TGTGCCAGCAGCCCGACAGGGAGGAACTATGGCTACACCTTC.

The rearrangement links TRBV6-5 to TRBJ2-1; 8 bases align to TRBD2. The V segment lost 4 bases and the J segment 13 bases; nucleotides outside the gene matches: 3. Germline values: CDR1 MNHEY, CDR2 SVGAGI. The CDR3 spans 11 residues. The DNA for the CDR3 is TGTGCCAGCAGTTCCGGGACTAGTCAGTTCTTC. Translated, it gives CASSSGTSQFF.

This chain connects TRBV5-1 to TRBJ1-1; D possibly corresponds to TRBD1 (5 bases). V lost 0 bases to trimming and J lost 5 bases, with 11 bases between them. The CDR3 covers 14 residues. The germline V gene has CDR1 SGHRS and CDR2 YFSETQ. DNA for the CDR3: TGCGCCAGCAGCTTGGTACGGGGGAGAACTGAAGCTTTCTTT. Its protein is CASSLVRGRTEAFF.

This chain connects TRBV9 to TRBJ2-7; TRBD1 aligns across 12 bases. Germline CDR1 and CDR2: SGDLS and YYNGEE. The CDR3 loop spans 17 amino acids. V lost 4 bases and J lost 2; bases outside the gene matches: 10. The CDR3 DNA reads TGTGCCAGCAGCCCCGGGACAGGGGGCGGCGGGACCTACGAGCAGTACTTC. Translating it yields CASSPGTGGGGTYEQYF. Full variable domain (outside the CDR3, taken from reference TRBV9 and TRBJ2-7): DSGVTQTPKHLITATGQRVTLRCSPRSGDLSVYWYQQSLDQGLQFLIQYYNGEERAKGNILERFSAQQFPDLHSELNLSSLELGDSALYFCASSPGTGGGGTYEQYFGPGTRLTVT.

This chain links TRBV6-6 with TRBJ2-5, with D perhaps matching TRBD2 (5 bases). CDR1 MNHNY and CDR2 SVGAGI come from the germline V gene (reference sequence). This CDR3 contains 13 residues. Trimming pared 6 bases from V and 5 bases from J, leaving 13 bases between. The DNA of the CDR3 is TGTGCCAGCAGCCAATGGAGAGGGGAGACCCAGTACTTC. Protein sequence: CASSQWRGETQYF.

The chain employs TRBV9 and TRBJ1-1; TRBD1 is a possible D gene (5 bases). Germline V lookup: CDR1 SGDLS, CDR2 YYNGEE. The V end lost 0 bases, the J end lost 0 bases, and 12 bases lay between the germline ends. This CDR3 has 16 residues. The chain's CDR3 is CASSVATGGMNTEAFF. CDR3 coding DNA: TGTGCCAGCAGCGTAGCTACGGGGGGTATGAACACTGAAGCTTTCTTT.